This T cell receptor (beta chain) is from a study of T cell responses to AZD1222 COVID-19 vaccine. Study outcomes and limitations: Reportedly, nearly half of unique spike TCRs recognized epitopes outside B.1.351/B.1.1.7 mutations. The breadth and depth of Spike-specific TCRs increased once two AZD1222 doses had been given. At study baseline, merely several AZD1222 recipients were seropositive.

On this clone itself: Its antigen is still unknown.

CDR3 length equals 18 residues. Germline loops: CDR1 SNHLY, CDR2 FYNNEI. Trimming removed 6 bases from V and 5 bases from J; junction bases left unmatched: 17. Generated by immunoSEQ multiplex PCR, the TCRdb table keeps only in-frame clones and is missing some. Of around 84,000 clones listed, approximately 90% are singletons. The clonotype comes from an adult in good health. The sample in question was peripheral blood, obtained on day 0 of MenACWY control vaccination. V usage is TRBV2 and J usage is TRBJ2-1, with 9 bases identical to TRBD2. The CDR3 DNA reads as TGTGCCAGCAGCCCCATCCGGCATAGCGGGAGTCGGAACAATGAGCAGTTCTTC. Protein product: CASSPIRHSGSRNNEQFF.